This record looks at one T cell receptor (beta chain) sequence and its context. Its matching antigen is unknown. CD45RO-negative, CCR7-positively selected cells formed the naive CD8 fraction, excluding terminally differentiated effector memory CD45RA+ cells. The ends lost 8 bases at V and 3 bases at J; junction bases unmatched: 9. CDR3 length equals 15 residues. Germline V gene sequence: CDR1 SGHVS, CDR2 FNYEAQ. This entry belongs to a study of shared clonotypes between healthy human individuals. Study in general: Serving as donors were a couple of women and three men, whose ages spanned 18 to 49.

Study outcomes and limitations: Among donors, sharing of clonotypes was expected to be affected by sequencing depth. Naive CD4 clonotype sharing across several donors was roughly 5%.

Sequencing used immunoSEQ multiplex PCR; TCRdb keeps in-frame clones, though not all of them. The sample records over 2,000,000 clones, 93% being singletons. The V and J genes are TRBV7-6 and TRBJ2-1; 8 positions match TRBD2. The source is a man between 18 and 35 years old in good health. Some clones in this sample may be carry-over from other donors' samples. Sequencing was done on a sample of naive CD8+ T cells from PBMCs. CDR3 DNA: TGTGCCAGCGCAGCCGGGCTAGCGGGCTACAATGAGCAGTTCTTC. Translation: CASAAGLAGYNEQFF.